This T cell receptor (beta chain) was documented in a study of blood T cell repertoires in COVID-19. As for the study in general: Researchers got acute and convalescent COVID-19 samples from the United States, Italy and Spain. T cells, B-cell-depleted T cells, or PBMCs provided the cDNA or gDNA that served as material.

Study processing details: Estimates of nucleated cell counts were drawn from the amplification of reference gene primers. The assay was immunoSEQ multiplex PCR, and TCRdb's table has in-frame clones only and misses some. V and J calls and clone size are given by that table; D and trimming were obtained from the DNA. Of roughly 17,000 clones listed, nearly 90% are singletons. The V gene lost 11 bases and the J gene lost 5 bases, with 18 bases spanning the gap. CDR1 is MNHEY, CDR2 SVGAGI, per germline. The CDR3 extends over 14 amino acids. J is TRBJ2-2 and V is TRBV6-5, with a weak D call TRBD2 (7 bases). The TCR sequence derives from a man aged 80 or over with acute or convalescent COVID-19. Sequencing was performed on peripheral blood. CDR3 in DNA: TGTGCCTCGCGGGGGCACCCACAGACCGGGGAGCTGTTTTTT. Translated: CASRGHPQTGELFF.